These 19 T cell receptor beta chains originate from one sample sequenced in a study of human T cells and chemical hapten exposure. Individual cDNA molecules each carried unique molecular identifiers attached by the library. TCRdb reprocessed the reads via MiXCR and lists one record per CDR3 protein. The sample has around 120,000 distinct CDR3 sequences, 8% to 9.5% seen once. Someone pulled total RNA out of unfractionated whole blood. The sample taken for sequencing was whole blood. These TCRs come from a human donor in good health. Some clones in this sample may be carry-over from other donors' samples.

In this sample, this clonotype turned up many times. This sequence joins TRBV28 and TRBJ2-7; 13 nucleotides agree with TRBD2. This CDR3 is built from 15 residues. Germline CDR1 is MDHEN and CDR2 is SYDVKM. V lost 6 bases and J lost 3; bases outside the gene matches: 5. CDR3 nucleotides: TGTGCCAGCAGCCCGGGACTAGCGGGACTCTACGAGCAGTACTTC. This codes for CASSPGLAGLYEQYF. Together with reference TRBV28 and TRBJ2-7, the CDR3 gives the full variable domain: DVKVTQSSRYLVKRTGEKVFLECVQDMDHENMFWYRQDPGLGLRLIYFSYDVKMKEKGDIPEGYSVSREKKERFSLILESASTNQTSMYLCASSPGLAGLYEQYFGPGTRLTVT.

The table lists this clonotype with many counts. This sequence joins TRBV4-1 and TRBJ2-7; TRBD2 matches at 10 bases. This CDR3 comprises 14 residues. Germline V gene data show CDR1 as MGHRA and CDR2 as YSYEKL. The trim removed 4 bases at V and 0 bases at J, leaving 0 bases unmatched. The CDR3, as DNA: TGCGCCAGCAGCCCTAGCGGGGGCTCCTACGAGCAGTACTTC. Its translation: CASSPSGGSYEQYF.

The CDR3 spells CAIRDGDLADTQYF. CDR3 sequence (DNA): TGTGCCATCAGGGATGGGGATTTAGCAGATACGCAGTATTTT. This chain connects TRBV10-3 to TRBJ2-3; D ambiguous. V gave up 6 bases and J gave up 4 bases, with 14 bases separating them. The CDR3 is made up of 14 amino acids. CDR1 and CDR2 (germline): ENHRY, SYGVKD.

This rearrangement joins TRBV7-9 to TRBJ2-4; 11 bases are shared with TRBD1. V lost 5 bases, J lost 7 bases, and 7 bases stayed unmatched. CDR1 is SEHNR, CDR2 FQNEAQ, per germline (reference sequence). The CDR3 sequence is 15 residues long. The CDR3 bases are TGTGCCAGCAGCGTGGGACAGGGGGTAGAGAACATTCAGTACTTC. Translating gives CASSVGQGVENIQYF.

This clonotype has ten or more counts. The chain couples TRBV10-3 to TRBJ2-7; TRBD2 might be the D (6 bases). From germline, CDR1 is ENHRY and CDR2 SYGVKD. V was clipped by 2 bases and J by 3 bases, with 8 bases between them. CDR3 size: 13 residues. The CDR3: CAISERENYEQYF. CDR3 nucleotides: TGTGCCATCAGTGAGCGGGAGAACTACGAGCAGTACTTC.

V is TRBV18 and J is TRBJ1-1; the D gene is possibly TRBD1 (5 bases). V was cut by 2 bases and J by 8 bases, with 18 bases left in between. CDR1 and CDR2 (germline): KGHSH, LQKENI. CDR3 length equals 15 residues. In DNA, the CDR3 is TGTGCCAGCTCACCATGGGGCAGGGCGGAAAACGAAGCTTTCTTT. Translating gives CASSPWGRAENEAFF.

Note on this clonotype: A read error may explain this, as a much larger clone is one base away. CDR3 sequence (DNA): TGTGCCAGCAGTCGGAGCACCGGGGAGCTGTTTTTT. Protein: CASSRSTGELFF. This chain connects TRBV6-1 to TRBJ2-2, with unresolved D. The length of the CDR3 is 12 residues. The V gene's germline CDR1 is MNHNS and CDR2 SASEGT. V was cut by 5 bases and J by 4 bases, with 5 bases left in between.

The chain couples TRBV21-1 to TRBJ2-7; the D call of TRBD2 is as the table states it, not checked on the DNA. TRBV21-1 is annotated as a pseudogene. The CDR3 length is 16 residues. In nucleotides, the CDR3 is TGTGCCAGCAACTGGTGCACCGGGACTAGCGATCGGGAGCAGTACTTC. It codes for CASNWCTGTSDREQYF.

This clonotype showed up many times. V is TRBV5-4 and J is TRBJ1-6; D gene unclear. With 4 bases removed from V and 7 bases from J, the gap between germline ends came to 15 bases. The V gene's germline CDR1 is SGHNT and CDR2 YYREEE (reference sequence). The CDR3 covers 15 residues. CDR3 sequence (DNA): TGTGCCAGCAGCGAGGGTACATTGGGGAATTCACCCCTCCACTTT. Protein sequence: CASSEGTLGNSPLHF. The full variable domain, rest sourced from reference TRBV5-4 and TRBJ1-6, is ETGVTQSPTHLIKTRGQQVTLRCSSQSGHNTVSWYQQALGQGPQFIFQYYREEENGRGNFPPRFSGLQFPNYSSELNVNALELDDSALYLCASSEGTLGNSPLHFGNGTRLTVT.

The genes are TRBV12-3 or TRBV12-4 and TRBJ2-3, with 7 bases aligning to TRBD1. The J segment lost 10 bases and the V segment lost 6 bases, leaving 13 bases of the junction unmatched. The length of the CDR3 is 14 residues. The CDR3 DNA is TGTGCCAGCAGAGGACTGGGACAGACCACTGCGCAGTATTTT. It is translated as CASRGLGQTTAQYF.

Only a few counts were recorded for this clonotype. One end of the junction varies from germline; a read error may be responsible. J is TRBJ2-6 and V is TRBV28; D possibly matches TRBD1 or TRBD2 (6 bases each). This CDR3 contains 12 residues. Germline V gene sequence: CDR1 MDHEN, CDR2 SYDVKM. CDR3 loop: CASSSGTSSGAF. The CDR3 region has the DNA TGTGCCAGCAGTTCCGGGACATCCTCGGGGGCTTTC.

This clonotype has only a few counts. The chain has TRBV7-2 and TRBJ2-1; TRBD1 might be the D (6 bases). Germline CDR1 is SGHTA and CDR2 is FQGNSA. The CDR3 spans 14 residues. V lost 1 base and J lost 4, with 8 bases in between. CDR3 nucleotide sequence: TGTGCCAGCAGCTTAGGGACAGAGTACAATGAGCAGTTCTTC. Protein sequence: CASSLGTEYNEQFF.

In this sample, this clonotype turned up a few times. The V gene is TRBV14, the J gene TRBJ2-6, with D perhaps TRBD1 (5 bases). The germline V and J ends were trimmed by 1 base and 3 bases, with 13 bases remaining between them. Germline V lookup: CDR1 SGHDN, CDR2 FVKESK. The CDR3 runs to 17 residues. The CDR3 DNA follows: TGTGCCAGCAGCCAAGGGGGCCTACGCGATGGGGCCAACGTCCTGACTTTC. It yields the protein CASSQGGLRDGANVLTF.

This clonotype was observed at least ten times. The rearrangement uses TRBV12-3 or TRBV12-4 and TRBJ2-2, with D perhaps matching TRBD1 (5 bases). This CDR3 comprises 14 residues. Trimming removed 7 bases at V and 1 base at J, with 10 bases between. CDR3 sequence reads: CASNQQVNTGELFF. In DNA, the CDR3 is TGTGCCAGCAACCAACAGGTGAACACCGGGGAGCTGTTTTTT.

This clonotype was observed a handful of times. This rearrangement joins TRBV9 to TRBJ2-1, with D perhaps TRBD2 (5 bases). Per the germline V gene, CDR1 is SGDLS and CDR2 is YYNGEE. This CDR3 has 14 amino acids. The V end lost 4 bases, the J end lost 1 base, and 9 bases lay between the germline ends. The CDR3 is CASSPRGSYNEQFF. DNA of the CDR3: TGTGCCAGCAGCCCACGGGGTTCCTACAATGAGCAGTTCTTC.

This clonotype was seen ten or more times. The CDR3 DNA reads TGTGCCAGCGCCTCGGGGACTGAAGCTTTCTTT. Protein sequence: CASASGTEAFF. The J gene is TRBJ1-1, the V gene TRBV27; D call uncertain. CDR1 MNHEY and CDR2 SMNVEV come from the germline V gene (reference sequence). Trimming removed 8 bases from V and 5 bases from J, with 9 bases in between. This CDR3 is 11 amino acids long.

This clonotype turned up a few times. The genes are TRBV6-6 and TRBJ2-4; 7 bases match TRBD1. The trim removed 3 bases at V and 5 bases at J, leaving 7 bases unmatched. This CDR3 has 15 residues. Germline V gene data show CDR1 as MNHNY and CDR2 as SVGAGI (reference sequence). CDR3 in amino acids: CASSYTSGGQNIQYF. The CDR3 DNA is TGTGCCAGCAGTTATACGTCAGGGGGACAAAACATTCAGTACTTC.

This clonotype occurred many times. V is TRBV7-6 and J is TRBJ2-7, with a weak D call TRBD2 (5 bases). The CDR3 length is 14 residues. Germline V gene sequence: CDR1 SGHVS, CDR2 FNYEAQ. V lost 5 bases to trimming and J lost 3 bases, with 14 bases between them. CDR3 DNA sequence: TGTGCCAGCAGCCACCGGGGTTCCTACTACGAGCAGTACTTC. This sequence encodes CASSHRGSYYEQYF.

Of note for this clonotype: A read error is possible here, since a much larger clone lies one base away. The CDR3 sequence is CASSLVPPRTKAFF. DNA for the CDR3: TGTGCCAGCAGTTTGGTCCCCCCCAGGACTAAAGCTTTCTTT. The chain carries TRBV27 and TRBJ1-1; D not resolved. CDR3 length equals 14 residues. With 3 bases removed from V and 9 bases from J, the gap between germline ends came to 17 bases. Per the germline V gene, CDR1 is MNHEY and CDR2 is SMNVEV (reference sequence).